The 9 T cell receptor beta chains below come from one sample, sequenced in a study of Graves' ophthalmopathy and Graves' hyperthyroidism. Transcripts of RNA were the source for amplifying TCR beta CDR3 regions. RT-PCR was first run with HTBI primers, then multiplex PCR in a second round. TCRdb processed the multiplex PCR reads anew with MiXCR; each CDR3 protein has one entry. The repertoire consists of a few hundred thousand distinct CDR3 sequences, with about 17% occurring once and the leading ten covering 2.4%. Source material: peripheral blood. The receptors were sampled from an adult woman with stable Graves' hyperthyroidism.

This clonotype has at least ten counts. A much larger clone is a single base away; this may be a read error. The chain is built from TRBV11-2 and TRBJ2-7; 8 nucleotides match TRBD1. Germline CDR1 and CDR2: SGHAT and FQNNGV. The CDR3 sequence is 15 residues long. Trimming at V came to 0 bases and at J to 6 bases, leaving 7 bases not matched to a gene. The CDR3 region has the DNA TGTGCCAGCAGCTTAGAGGGGACAGGACCCTGCGAGCAGTACTTC. Amino acid sequence: CASSLEGTGPCEQYF.

V usage is TRBV5-1 and J usage is TRBJ1-3; 7 positions match TRBD1. Germline V gene lookup returns CDR1 SGHRS and CDR2 YFSETQ. The CDR3 length is 16 residues. V was pared by 3 bases and J by 2 bases, with 8 bases of the junction left unmatched. CDR3 bases: TGCGCCAGCAGCTCGGGAGGGGGCCAGACTGGAAACACCATATATTTT. The encoded protein is CASSSGGGQTGNTIYF.

This rearrangement joins TRBV6-1 to TRBJ2-2, with a tentative D call TRBD1 (7 bases). CDR3 length equals 15 residues. CDR1 and CDR2 (germline): MNHNS, SASEGT. V lost 4 bases to trimming and J lost 0 bases, with 9 bases between them. CDR3 region: CASSGGTANTGELFF. The CDR3 region has the DNA TGTGCCAGCAGTGGCGGGACAGCGAACACCGGGGAGCTGTTTTTT.

The table lists this clonotype with many counts. V usage is TRBV12-3 or TRBV12-4 and J usage is TRBJ2-6, with 7 bases identical to TRBD2. The V gene end was trimmed by 3 bases and the J gene end by 0 bases; junction bases not matched to a gene: 8. The CDR3 has 18 amino acids. The CDR3 here is CASSLRGTSYSGANVLTF. The CDR3 region has the DNA TGTGCCAGCAGTTTGCGGGGGACCTCTTACTCTGGGGCCAACGTCCTGACTTTC.

This clonotype was seen repeatedly, ten times or more. The chain is built from TRBV7-2 and TRBJ2-5, with D uncertain. This CDR3 is built from 13 residues. Per the germline V gene, CDR1 is SGHTA and CDR2 is FQGNSA. V was trimmed by 6 bases and J by 1 base, leaving 9 bases between them. Here the CDR3 DNA reads TGTGCCAGCAGGACGGCGATCCAAGAGACCCAGTACTTC. This encodes CASRTAIQETQYF.

The genes are TRBV6-2 or TRBV6-3 and TRBJ1-6; D not certain. V was clipped by 8 bases and J by 13 bases, with 12 bases between them. CDR1 and CDR2 (germline): MNHEY, SVGEGT. This CDR3 is built from 11 residues. In nucleotides, the CDR3 is TGTGCCAGCGCACAAGTTTCCCCCCTCCACTTT. Translation gives CASAQVSPLHF.

At least ten counts were recorded for this clonotype. Its ends do not fully match the called genes, so a read error is possible. The chain couples TRBV11-2 to TRBJ2-4, with TRBD2 as a possible D gene (5 bases). Germline lookup yields CDR1 SGHAT and CDR2 FQNNGV. This CDR3 contains 18 residues. CDR3 loop: CASSLVGMHLLAKNIKYF. As DNA, the CDR3 is TGTGCCAGCAGCTTAGTAGGGATGCATCTTCTAGCCAAAAACATTAAGTACTTC.

This clonotype occurred many times. The rearrangement links TRBV20-1 to TRBJ2-5; 11 nucleotides agree with TRBD2. Unmatched junction bases numbered 12, after V lost 6 bases and J lost 6 bases. Germline CDR1 is DFQATT and CDR2 is SNEGSKA (reference sequence). The CDR3 sequence is 15 residues long. Here the CDR3 reads CSALKLAGDGKTQYF. The CDR3 region has the DNA TGCAGTGCGCTGAAACTAGCGGGAGATGGGAAGACCCAGTACTTC.

This clonotype appeared many times. J is TRBJ2-7 and V is TRBV5-1; TRBD1 matches 12 bases. J was trimmed by 4 bases and V by 4 bases; bases with no gene match: 12. Germline lookup yields CDR1 SGHRS and CDR2 YFSETQ. The length of the CDR3 is 17 residues. DNA for the CDR3: TGCGCCAGCAGCAAAACCGGGACAGGGGGCGATCGGTACGAGCAGTACTTC. This gives the protein CASSKTGTGGDRYEQYF.